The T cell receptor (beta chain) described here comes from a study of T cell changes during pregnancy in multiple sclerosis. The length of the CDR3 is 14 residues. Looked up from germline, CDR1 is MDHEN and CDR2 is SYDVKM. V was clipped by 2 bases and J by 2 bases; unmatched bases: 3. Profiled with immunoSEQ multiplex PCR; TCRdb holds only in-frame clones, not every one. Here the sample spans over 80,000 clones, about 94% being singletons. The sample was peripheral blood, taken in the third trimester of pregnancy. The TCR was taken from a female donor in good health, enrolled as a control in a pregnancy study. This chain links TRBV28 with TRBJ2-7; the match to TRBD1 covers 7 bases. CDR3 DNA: TGTGCCAGCAGTTTAAACAGGGGAACCTACGAGCAGTACTTC. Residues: CASSLNRGTYEQYF.